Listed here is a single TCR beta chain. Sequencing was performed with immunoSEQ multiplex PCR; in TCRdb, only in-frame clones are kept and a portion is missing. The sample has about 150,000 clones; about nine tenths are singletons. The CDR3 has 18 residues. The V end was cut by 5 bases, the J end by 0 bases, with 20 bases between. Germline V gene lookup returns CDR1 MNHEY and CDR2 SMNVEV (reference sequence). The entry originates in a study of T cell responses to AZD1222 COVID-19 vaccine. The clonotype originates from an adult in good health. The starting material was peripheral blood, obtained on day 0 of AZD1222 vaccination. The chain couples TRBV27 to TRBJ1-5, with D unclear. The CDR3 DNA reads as TGTGCCAGCAGTCCTAGCGCGGGATTCCACCTTAGCAATCAGCCCCAGCATTTT. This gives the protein CASSPSAGFHLSNQPQHF.